What follows are 24 T cell receptor beta chains derived from one specimen sequenced in a study of T cells after yellow fever vaccination. In TCRdb, the 5' RACE reads were re-called with MiXCR into one record per CDR3 protein. The data contain about 310,000 distinct CDR3 sequences, approximately 3.8% of them singletons. The sample here was PBMCs, taken on the day of the yellow fever booster vaccination. The receptors originated from a man aged 18 to 29 who received the YFV17D yellow fever vaccine.

This clonotype came up a few times. V and J are TRBV3-1 and TRBJ2-5; tentative D call: TRBD1 (5 bases). The CDR3 is 16 residues long. Germline V gene data show CDR1 as LGHDT and CDR2 as YNNKEL (reference sequence). Trimming shortened V by 2 bases and J by 5 bases, and 18 bases separated the two germline ends. DNA of the CDR3: TGTGCCAGCAGCCAACCACAAGAACCAGGGTGGGAGACCCAGTACTTC. Encoded protein: CASSQPQEPGWETQYF.

This clonotype has a count of ten or more. V gene TRBV7-2 combines with J gene TRBJ2-3; a possible D gene is TRBD1 (5 bases). The CDR3 spans 16 residues. With 0 bases removed from V and 2 bases from J, the gap between germline ends came to 12 bases. CDR1 SGHTA and CDR2 FQGNSA come from the germline V gene. The DNA of the CDR3 is TGTGCCAGCAGCTTAGCCCGAGACAGATACACAGATACGCAGTATTTT. Its translation is CASSLARDRYTDTQYF.

The table lists this clonotype with many counts. The chain couples TRBV7-8 to TRBJ2-7; the D gene could be TRBD1 or TRBD2 (5 bases each). Between the trimmed V and J ends, which lost 0 bases and 0 bases, there was a span of 9 bases. This CDR3 is built from 15 residues. Germline V gives CDR1 SGHVS, CDR2 FQNEAQ. The CDR3 loop is CASSLAAGSSYEQYF. CDR3 coding DNA: TGTGCCAGCAGCTTAGCAGCAGGGAGCTCCTACGAGCAGTACTTC.

This chain uses TRBV5-6 with TRBJ2-6; D could derive from TRBD1 or TRBD2 (6 bases each). The CDR3 extends over 19 amino acids. Per the germline V gene, CDR1 is SGHDT and CDR2 is YYEEEE. V lost 4 bases, J lost 0 bases, and 20 bases lay in between. The CDR3 DNA follows: TGTGCCAGCAGCCCTCTGGAGGGGGGACCCAACTCTGGGGCCAACGTCCTGACTTTC. Translating it yields CASSPLEGGPNSGANVLTF.

The chain joins TRBV30 to TRBJ2-3, with D perhaps matching TRBD2 (6 bases). V lost 3 bases to trimming and J lost 0 bases, with 10 bases between them. The CDR3 extends over 14 amino acids. Germline CDR1 is GTSNPN and CDR2 is SVGIG (reference sequence). The chain's CDR3 is CAWRWAGSTDTQYF. CDR3 coding DNA: TGTGCCTGGAGATGGGCGGGAAGCACAGATACGCAGTATTTT. Together with reference TRBV30 and TRBJ2-3, the CDR3 gives the full variable domain: SQTIHQWPATLVQPVGSPLSLECTVEGTSNPNLYWYRQAAGRGLQLLFYSVGIGQISSEVPQNLSASRPQDRQFILSSKKLLLSDSGFYLCAWRWAGSTDTQYFGPGTRLTVL.

The table lists this clonotype with many counts. The chain uses TRBV10-3 and TRBJ2-3; 7 bases are shared with TRBD2. The CDR3 covers 15 residues. The V and J ends lost 8 bases and 0 bases, in that order; junction bases with no gene match: 8. Germline V gene sequence: CDR1 ENHRY, CDR2 SYGVKD. Here the CDR3 DNA reads TGTGCCATCGGGGAGGGAGTTTCTAGCACAGATACGCAGTATTTT. This codes for CAIGEGVSSTDTQYF.

This clonotype showed up just a few times. The rearrangement joins TRBV7-9 to TRBJ1-4; tentative D call: TRBD1 (5 bases). The length of the CDR3 is 16 residues. Trimming cost V 4 bases and J 3 bases, with 15 bases left between them. Germline V CDR1 and CDR2: SEHNR, FQNEAQ (reference sequence). The CDR3 sequence: CASSSGSRGANEKLFF. CDR3 DNA sequence: TGTGCCAGCAGCTCAGGGTCCCGCGGGGCTAATGAAAAACTGTTTTTT.

This chain links TRBV5-1 with TRBJ1-2; D call uncertain. The V end lost 0 bases, the J end lost 0 bases, and 12 bases lay between the germline ends. Germline-derived CDR1 and CDR2 are SGHRS and YFSETQ. CDR3 length: 16 amino acids. The CDR3 protein is CASSLVSPGANYGYTF. The CDR3 DNA reads as TGCGCCAGCAGCTTGGTTAGTCCAGGCGCTAACTATGGCTACACCTTC.

In its sample, this clonotype was seen a few times. J is TRBJ2-2 and V is TRBV20-1; the match to TRBD2 covers 13 bases. This CDR3 is built from 15 residues. The junction had 6 bases not matched to a gene; V was cut back by 6 bases and J by 5 bases. Germline CDR1 reads DFQATT; CDR2 reads SNEGSKA (reference sequence). This CDR3 reads CSAKLAGGQTGELFF. The DNA of the CDR3 is TGCAGTGCAAAACTAGCGGGGGGGCAGACCGGGGAGCTGTTTTTT.

This clonotype was seen many times. V is TRBV9 and J is TRBJ2-1, with D perhaps TRBD2 (5 bases). The V gene lost 0 bases and the J gene lost 2 bases, with 6 bases spanning the gap. Germline V lookup: CDR1 SGDLS, CDR2 YYNGEE. CDR3 size: 14 residues. CDR3 sequence: CASSVGGPYNEQFF. CDR3 nucleotides: TGTGCCAGCAGCGTAGGAGGGCCCTACAATGAGCAGTTCTTC. Full variable domain (rest looked up from reference TRBV9 and TRBJ2-1): DSGVTQTPKHLITATGQRVTLRCSPRSGDLSVYWYQQSLDQGLQFLIQYYNGEERAKGNILERFSAQQFPDLHSELNLSSLELGDSALYFCASSVGGPYNEQFFGPGTRLTVL.

This clonotype was seen many times. The gene calls are TRBV10-3 and TRBJ2-3; D is unclear. Germline V lookup: CDR1 ENHRY, CDR2 SYGVKD. This CDR3 is 14 amino acids long. Trimming shortened V by 3 bases and J by 1 base, and 8 bases separated the two germline ends. The CDR3: CAISDTKGTDTQYF. CDR3 in DNA: TGTGCCATCAGTGATACGAAGGGCACAGATACGCAGTATTTT.

This clonotype was seen only a few times. V and J are TRBV5-5 and TRBJ2-3; 11 bases are shared with TRBD2. CDR1 is SGHKS and CDR2 is YYEKEE in the germline V gene (reference sequence). The ends lost 8 bases at V and 7 bases at J; junction bases unmatched: 9. The CDR3 is made up of 14 amino acids. The CDR3 region is CASTGTSGGNTQYF. CDR3 in DNA: TGTGCCAGTACCGGGACTAGCGGCGGCAATACGCAGTATTTT.

This clonotype appeared a few times. The J gene is TRBJ1-1, the V gene TRBV2; unclear D gene. The CDR3 has 15 amino acids. The V and J ends lost 11 bases and 0 bases respectively, with 19 bases between them. Germline V lookup: CDR1 SNHLY, CDR2 FYNNEI. This chain's CDR3 is CAGSSSPEMNTEAFF. In DNA, the CDR3 is TGTGCCGGATCCTCAAGCCCAGAGATGAACACTGAAGCTTTCTTT.

The sample holds a few counts of this clonotype. The rearrangement joins TRBV9 to TRBJ1-5; D remains ambiguous. V was shortened by 3 bases and J by 3 bases, with 16 bases between the two germline ends. Per the germline V gene, CDR1 is SGDLS and CDR2 is YYNGEE. There are 16 residues in the CDR3. The CDR3 protein is CASSAGVGQPNQPQHF. CDR3 DNA sequence: TGTGCCAGCAGCGCCGGGGTTGGGCAGCCCAATCAGCCCCAGCATTTT.

The chain couples TRBV7-2 to TRBJ2-7; 14 bases map to TRBD2. The CDR3 runs 15 residues. Losses at the gene ends were 5 bases for V and 7 bases for J; bases not matched to a gene: 7. CDR1 and CDR2 (germline): SGHTA, FQGNSA. The CDR3 spells CASSPGTSGGWEQYF. The CDR3 nucleotides are TGTGCCAGCAGCCCCGGGACTAGCGGGGGTTGGGAGCAGTACTTC.

This clonotype was counted at least ten times. The genes are TRBV15 and TRBJ1-1, with D possibly matching TRBD1 (6 bases). The CDR3 runs 16 residues. V lost 0 bases to trimming and J lost 6 bases, with 17 bases between them. Per germline, CDR1 LNHNV and CDR2 YYDKDF (reference sequence). The CDR3 protein is CATSRDPPQGTPEAFF. CDR3 DNA sequence: TGTGCCACCAGCAGAGATCCCCCCCAGGGGACCCCTGAAGCTTTCTTT.

V is TRBV5-5 and J is TRBJ2-3, with TRBD2 matching 13 bases. V shed 3 bases and J 2 bases; nucleotides not matched to a gene: 3. The CDR3 sequence is 16 residues long. Germline CDR1 SGHKS, CDR2 YYEKEE (reference sequence). The CDR3 DNA is TGTGCCAGCAGCTCACTAGCGGGGGGGACCACAGATACGCAGTATTTT. Protein sequence: CASSSLAGGTTDTQYF.

This clonotype was counted ten times or more. This rearrangement joins TRBV9 to TRBJ1-3; D unresolved. The length of the CDR3 is 13 residues. CDR1 and CDR2 (germline): SGDLS, YYNGEE. Between the trimmed V and J ends, which lost 4 bases and 4 bases, there was a span of 9 bases. As DNA, the CDR3 is TGTGCCAGCAGCCCATACCGCGGAAACACCATATATTTT. It specifies CASSPYRGNTIYF. Filled out from reference TRBV9 and TRBJ1-3, the complete variable domain reads DSGVTQTPKHLITATGQRVTLRCSPRSGDLSVYWYQQSLDQGLQFLIQYYNGEERAKGNILERFSAQQFPDLHSELNLSSLELGDSALYFCASSPYRGNTIYFGEGSWLTVV.

The V call is TRBV5-4, the J call TRBJ2-7; unclear D gene. Trimming cost V 4 bases and J 2 bases, with 13 bases left between them. The CDR3 runs 14 residues. Germline CDR1 reads SGHNT; CDR2 reads YYREEE (reference sequence). The CDR3 sequence is CASSPDTGPYEQYV. The CDR3 DNA follows: TGTGCCAGCAGCCCTGACACTGGACCCTACGAGCAGTACGTC.

This clonotype has ten or more counts. The chain combines TRBV18 with TRBJ1-1; D gene unclear. The CDR3 covers 14 residues. In germline, CDR1 is KGHSH, CDR2 LQKENI. V was pared by 0 bases and J by 0 bases, with 5 bases between. This chain's CDR3 is CASSPPSMNTEAFF. CDR3 sequence (DNA): TGTGCCAGCTCACCACCGTCGATGAACACTGAAGCTTTCTTT.

This chain connects TRBV12-3 or TRBV12-4 to TRBJ1-2; D unclear. V lost 0 bases and J 3 bases, leaving 8 bases between the germline ends. The CDR3 is made up of 14 amino acids. CDR3 amino acids: CASSLAWVDYGYTF. The DNA of the CDR3 is TGTGCCAGCAGTTTAGCGTGGGTTGACTATGGCTACACCTTC.

This clonotype came up a few times. The chain employs TRBV7-9 and TRBJ2-7; tentatively, D is TRBD2 (5 bases). Trimming shortened V by 6 bases and J by 2 bases, and 14 bases separated the two germline ends. The germline V gene encodes CDR1 SEHNR and CDR2 FQNEAQ (reference sequence). The CDR3 sequence is 14 residues long. The CDR3 coding sequence is TGTGCCAGCAGTTTTGGAGGCCGAACCTACGAGCAGTACGTC. It codes for CASSFGGRTYEQYV.

At least ten counts were recorded for this clonotype. The rearrangement joins TRBV7-9 to TRBJ2-3; 9 bases line up with TRBD1. The CDR3 is 15 amino acids. V dropped 5 bases and J dropped 2; count of bases not matched to a gene: 5. Germline V gene lookup returns CDR1 SEHNR and CDR2 FQNEAQ (reference sequence). The CDR3 is CASSAGQGFTDTQYF. The CDR3, as DNA: TGTGCCAGCAGCGCGGGACAGGGTTTCACAGATACGCAGTATTTT. The full variable domain, in which reference TRBV7-9 and TRBJ2-3 provide the parts outside the CDR3, is DTGVSQNPRHKITKRGQNVTFRCDPISEHNRLYWYRQTLGQGPEFLTYFQNEAQLEKSRLLSDRFSAERPKGSFSTLEIQRTEQGDSAMYLCASSAGQGFTDTQYFGPGTRLTVL.

This clonotype has at least ten counts. As DNA, the CDR3 is TGTGCCAGCGAGTTGAACACTGAAGCTTTCTTT. As protein: CASELNTEAFF. The chain combines TRBV2 with TRBJ1-1; D ambiguous. V gave up 8 bases and J gave up 0 bases, with 4 bases separating them. This CDR3 is 11 amino acids long. CDR1 SNHLY and CDR2 FYNNEI come from the germline V gene.